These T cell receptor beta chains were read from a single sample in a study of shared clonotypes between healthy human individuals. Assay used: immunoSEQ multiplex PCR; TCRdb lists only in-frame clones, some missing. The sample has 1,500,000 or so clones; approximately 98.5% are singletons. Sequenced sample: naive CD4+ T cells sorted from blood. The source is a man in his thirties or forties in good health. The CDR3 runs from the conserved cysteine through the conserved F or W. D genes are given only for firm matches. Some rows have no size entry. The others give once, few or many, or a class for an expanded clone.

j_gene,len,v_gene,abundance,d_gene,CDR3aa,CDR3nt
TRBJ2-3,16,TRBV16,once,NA,CASSHKTPGVVDTQYF,TGTGCCAGCAGCCACAAGACTCCGGGAGTAGTAGATACGCAGTATTTT
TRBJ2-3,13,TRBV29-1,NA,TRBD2,CSVDLAGGDTQYF,TGCAGCGTTGATCTAGCGGGAGGAGATACGCAGTATTTT
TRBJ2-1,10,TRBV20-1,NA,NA,CSARGREQFF,TGCAGTGCTAGAGGGAGGGAGCAGTTCTTC
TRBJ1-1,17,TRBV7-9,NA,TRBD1,CASSLEGTGTANTEAFF,TGTGCCAGCAGCTTAGAGGGGACAGGGACGGCTAACACTGAAGCTTTCTTT
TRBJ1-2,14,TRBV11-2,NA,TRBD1,CASSFPTGGLGYTF,TGTGCCAGCAGCTTCCCAACAGGGGGACTTGGCTACACCTTC
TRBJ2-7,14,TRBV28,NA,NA,CASRTSGTKPEQYF,TGTGCCAGCAGAACCTCCGGGACAAAACCCGAGCAGTACTTC
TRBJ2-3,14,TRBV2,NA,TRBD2,CASTPGGGTDTQYF,TGTGCCAGCACCCCGGGGGGGGGCACAGATACGCAGTATTTT
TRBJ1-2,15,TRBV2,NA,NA,CASTLGGSTNYGYTF,TGTGCCAGCACCCTAGGGGGATCCACTAACTATGGCTACACCTTC
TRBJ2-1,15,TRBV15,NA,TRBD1,CATSRGQGFYNEQFF,TGTGCCACCAGCAGAGGACAGGGTTTTTACAATGAGCAGTTCTTC
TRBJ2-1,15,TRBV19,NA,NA,CASSIDYASYNEQFF,TGTGCCAGTAGTATCGACTACGCTTCCTACAATGAGCAGTTCTTC
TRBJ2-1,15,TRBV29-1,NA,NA,CSVLGHAIPNNEQFF,TGCAGCGTTCTGGGACACGCTATCCCAAACAATGAGCAGTTCTTC
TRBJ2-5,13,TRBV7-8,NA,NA,CASNPGQQETQYF,TGTGCCAGCAACCCAGGGCAGCAAGAGACCCAGTACTTC
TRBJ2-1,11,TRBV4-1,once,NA,CASIPYNEQFF,TGCGCCAGCATTCCATACAATGAGCAGTTCTTC
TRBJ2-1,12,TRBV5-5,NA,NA,CASSLSGDEQFF,TGTGCCAGCAGCTTAAGTGGGGATGAGCAGTTCTTC
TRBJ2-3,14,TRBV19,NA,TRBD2,CASRRERGTDTQYF,TGTGCCAGTCGGCGGGAGCGGGGCACAGATACGCAGTATTTT
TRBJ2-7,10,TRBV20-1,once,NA,CSASPHEQYF,TGCAGTGCTAGTCCCCACGAGCAGTACTTC
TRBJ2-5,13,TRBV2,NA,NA,CASSEIVLETQYF,TGTGCCAGCAGTGAAATCGTGCTGGAGACCCAGTACTTC
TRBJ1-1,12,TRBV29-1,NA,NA,CSVLDMNTEAFF,TGCAGCGTCCTTGACATGAACACTGAAGCTTTCTTT
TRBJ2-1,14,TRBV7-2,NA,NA,CASSPGQVGYEQFF,TGTGCCAGCAGCCCCGGACAAGTAGGCTATGAGCAGTTCTTC
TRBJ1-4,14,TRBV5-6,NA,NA,CASSRKGFNEKLFF,TGTGCCAGCAGCCGCAAGGGGTTTAATGAAAAACTGTTTTTT
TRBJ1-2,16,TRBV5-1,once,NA,CASSPETGRANYGYTF,TGCGCCAGCAGCCCTGAGACAGGCCGAGCTAACTATGGCTACACCTTC
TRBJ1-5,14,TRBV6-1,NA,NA,CASSLPGKYQPQHF,TGTGCCAGCAGCCTTCCCGGAAAATATCAGCCCCAGCATTTT
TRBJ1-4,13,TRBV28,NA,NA,CASRGRRDEKLFF,TGTGCCAGCAGGGGACGGAGAGATGAAAAACTGTTTTTT
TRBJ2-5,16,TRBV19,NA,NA,CASSRGGAPRRGTQYF,TGTGCCAGTAGTAGGGGGGGAGCCCCGCGCAGGGGGACCCAGTACTTC
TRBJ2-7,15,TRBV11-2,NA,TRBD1,CASSRSFTGGYEQYF,TGTGCCAGCAGCCGGAGCTTTACAGGGGGCTACGAGCAGTACTTC
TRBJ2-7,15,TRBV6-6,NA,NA,CASIYSPGLVYEQYF,TGTGCCAGCATCTACAGTCCGGGACTCGTCTACGAGCAGTACTTC
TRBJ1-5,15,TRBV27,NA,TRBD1,CASRLGQGINQPQHF,TGTGCCAGCAGGTTAGGACAGGGGATCAATCAGCCCCAGCATTTT
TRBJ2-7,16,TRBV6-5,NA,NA,CASSYVALGSSLEQYF,TGTGCCAGCAGTTACGTCGCTCTGGGGTCCTCCCTCGAGCAGTACTTC
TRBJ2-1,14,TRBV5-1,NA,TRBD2,CASSKVAGVNEQFF,TGCGCCAGCAGCAAGGTAGCGGGAGTTAATGAGCAGTTCTTC
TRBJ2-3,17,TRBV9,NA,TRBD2,CASSTSPTSGAQITQYF,TGTGCCAGCAGCACATCCCCGACTAGCGGAGCACAGATTACGCAGTATTTT
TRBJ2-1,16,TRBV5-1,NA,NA,CASSPGLSQSYNEQFF,TGCGCCAGCAGCCCAGGACTATCCCAGTCCTACAATGAGCAGTTCTTC
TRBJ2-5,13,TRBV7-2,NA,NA,CASRPGYQETQYF,TGTGCCAGCAGGCCGGGGTACCAAGAGACCCAGTACTTC
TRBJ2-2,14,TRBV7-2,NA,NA,CASSFRGGTGELFF,TGTGCCAGCAGCTTTAGGGGGGGCACCGGGGAGCTGTTTTTT
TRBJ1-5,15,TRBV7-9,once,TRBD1,CASSLGTGDNQPQHF,TGTGCCAGCAGCTTAGGGACAGGAGACAATCAGCCCCAGCATTTT
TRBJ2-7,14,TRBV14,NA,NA,CASSRDRLSYEQYF,TGTGCCAGCAGCCGAGACAGGCTCTCCTACGAGCAGTACTTC
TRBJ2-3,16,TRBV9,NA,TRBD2,CASSRGLAGDTDTQYF,TGTGCCAGCAGCAGAGGACTAGCGGGGGACACAGATACGCAGTATTTT
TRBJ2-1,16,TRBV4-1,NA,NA,CASSQDMAKTYNEQFF,TGCGCCAGCAGCCAAGATATGGCCAAAACCTACAATGAGCAGTTCTTC
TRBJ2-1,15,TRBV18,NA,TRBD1,CASSPQGASYNEQFF,TGTGCCAGCTCACCTCAGGGGGCCTCCTACAATGAGCAGTTCTTC
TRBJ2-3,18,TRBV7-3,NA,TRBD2,CASSLGLAGVGGTDTQYF,TGTGCCAGCAGCTTGGGACTAGCGGGCGTTGGGGGCACAGATACGCAGTATTTT
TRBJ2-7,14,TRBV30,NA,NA,CAWRMQGTKAEQYF,TGTGCCTGGAGAATGCAGGGGACTAAGGCCGAGCAGTACTTC
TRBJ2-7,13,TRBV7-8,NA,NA,CASSLAGRDEQYF,TGTGCCAGCAGCTTAGCGGGGCGGGACGAGCAGTACTTC
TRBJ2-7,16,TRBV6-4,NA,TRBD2,CASSDSGLAGVHEQYF,TGTGCCAGCAGTGACTCGGGGCTAGCGGGAGTCCACGAGCAGTACTTC
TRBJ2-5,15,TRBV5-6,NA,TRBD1,CASSRLTGEQETQYF,TGTGCCAGCAGCCGTCTTACAGGGGAACAAGAGACCCAGTACTTC
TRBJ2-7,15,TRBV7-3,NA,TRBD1,CASSSADREEYEQYF,TGTGCCAGCAGCTCCGCGGACAGGGAAGAGTACGAGCAGTACTTC
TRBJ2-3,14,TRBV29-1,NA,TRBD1,CSVETDRGLNTQYF,TGCAGCGTTGAAACCGACAGGGGGCTAAATACGCAGTATTTT
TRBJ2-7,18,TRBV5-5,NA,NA,CASSLKVVRLDWLYEQYF,TGTGCCAGCAGCTTGAAGGTGGTTAGATTAGATTGGCTCTACGAGCAGTACTTC
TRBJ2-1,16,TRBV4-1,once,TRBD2,CASHPGGGLSYNEQFF,TGCGCCAGCCACCCGGGGGGAGGCCTCTCCTACAATGAGCAGTTCTTC
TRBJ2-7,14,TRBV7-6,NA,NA,CASSLGLDSYEQYF,TGTGCCAGCAGCTTAGGTCTGGACTCCTACGAGCAGTACTTC
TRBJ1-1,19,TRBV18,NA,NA,CASSPNRADGRRSWTEAFF,TGTGCCAGCTCACCTAATCGCGCGGACGGGAGAAGGTCATGGACTGAAGCTTTCTTT
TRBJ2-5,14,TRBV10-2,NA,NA,CASTGYRDEETQYF,TGCGCCAGCACCGGTTACCGGGATGAGGAGACCCAGTACTTC
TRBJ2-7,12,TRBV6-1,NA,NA,CASSEAVGHQYF,TGTGCCAGCAGTGAAGCGGTGGGACATCAGTACTTC
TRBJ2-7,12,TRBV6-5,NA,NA,CASSHETGEQYF,TGTGCCAGCAGTCACGAAACCGGGGAGCAGTACTTC